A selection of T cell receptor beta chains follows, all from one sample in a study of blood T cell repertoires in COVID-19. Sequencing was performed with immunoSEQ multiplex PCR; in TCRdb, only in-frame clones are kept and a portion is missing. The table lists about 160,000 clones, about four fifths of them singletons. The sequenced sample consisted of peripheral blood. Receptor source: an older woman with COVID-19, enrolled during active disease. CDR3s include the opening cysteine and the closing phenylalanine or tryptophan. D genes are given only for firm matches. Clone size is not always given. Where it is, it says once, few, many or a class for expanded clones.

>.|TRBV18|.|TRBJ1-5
CASSPLGFQPQHF
TGTGCCAGCTCACCACTCGGGTTTCAGCCCCAGCATTTT
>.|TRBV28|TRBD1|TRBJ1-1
CASGSPRGQGGTEAFF
TGTGCCAGCGGATCCCCCCGGGGACAGGGAGGGACTGAAGCTTTCTTT
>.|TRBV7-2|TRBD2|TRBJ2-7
CASSATGTSGRSSPREQYF
TGTGCCAGCAGCGCCACCGGGACTAGCGGGAGGTCTTCCCCTAGGGAGCAGTACTTC
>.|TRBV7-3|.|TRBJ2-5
CASSQTRQETQYF
TGTGCCAGCAGCCAGACGCGGCAAGAGACCCAGTACTTC
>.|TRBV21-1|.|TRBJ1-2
CASSTGRPGGANYGYTF
TGTGCCAGCAGCACCGGACGTCCGGGAGGAGCTAACTATGGCTACACCTTC
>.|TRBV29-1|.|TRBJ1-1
CSVHTGSRAFF
TGCAGCGTTCATACAGGGTCCCGAGCTTTCTTT
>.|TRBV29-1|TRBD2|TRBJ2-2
CTAGPNTGELFF
TGTACAGCGGGGCCGAACACCGGGGAGCTGTTTTTT
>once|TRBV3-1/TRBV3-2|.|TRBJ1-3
CASSQETHTIYF
TGTGCCAGCAGCCAAGAAACACACACCATATATTTT
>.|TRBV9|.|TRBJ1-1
CASSLLAGTEAFF
TGTGCCAGCAGCTTACTCGCCGGCACTGAAGCTTTCTTT
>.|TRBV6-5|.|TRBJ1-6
CASSQRGRNSPLHF
TGTGCCAGCAGCCAGAGAGGGAGGAATTCACCCCTCCACTTT
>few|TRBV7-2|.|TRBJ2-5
CASSLPASRSGETQYF
TGTGCCAGCAGCTTACCGGCTAGCCGGTCGGGGGAGACCCAGTACTTC
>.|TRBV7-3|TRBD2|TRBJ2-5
CASTRTGLIGETQYF
TGTGCCAGCACGAGAACGGGACTAATAGGGGAGACCCAGTACTTC
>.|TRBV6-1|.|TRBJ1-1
CASSENRMNTEAFF
TGTGCCAGCAGTGAAAACAGAATGAACACTGAAGCTTTCTTT
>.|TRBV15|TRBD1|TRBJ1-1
CATSRTAGGGGTEAFF
TGTGCCACCAGCAGAACGGCAGGGGGTGGTGGCACTGAAGCTTTCTTT
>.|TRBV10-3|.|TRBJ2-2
CAISESGGGAAGELFF
TGTGCCATCAGTGAGTCGGGTGGGGGCGCGGCCGGGGAGCTGTTTTTT
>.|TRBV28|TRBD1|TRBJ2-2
CASSQFDRDTGELFF
TGTGCCAGCAGTCAATTCGACAGGGACACCGGGGAGCTGTTTTTT
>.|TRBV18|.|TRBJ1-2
CASSPNYSSGYTF
TGTGCCAGCTCGCCTAACTATTCTTCCGGCTACACCTTC
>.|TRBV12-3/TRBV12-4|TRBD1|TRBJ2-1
CASSRQGGEQFF
TGTGCCAGCAGTCGACAGGGGGGTGAGCAGTTCTTC
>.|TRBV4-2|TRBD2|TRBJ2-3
CASSQALGLAGGALTDTQYF
TGTGCCAGCAGCCAAGCTTTAGGACTAGCGGGAGGAGCTCTAACAGATACGCAGTATTTT
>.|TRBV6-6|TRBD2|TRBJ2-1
CASSLTRTSGITQYNEQFF
TGTGCCAGCAGTCTTACCCGGACTAGCGGGATAACGCAGTACAATGAGCAGTTCTTC
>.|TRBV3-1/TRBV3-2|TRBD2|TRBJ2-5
CASSQGIAGGLEETQYF
TGTGCCAGCAGCCAAGGAATAGCGGGGGGCCTAGAAGAGACCCAGTACTTC
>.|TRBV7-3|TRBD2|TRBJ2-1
CASSQAGSGGYNEQFF
TGTGCCAGCAGCCAGGCGGGTAGCGGGGGATACAATGAGCAGTTCTTC
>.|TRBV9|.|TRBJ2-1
CASSVGAGFYNEQFF
TGTGCCAGCAGCGTAGGGGCAGGGTTCTACAATGAGCAGTTCTTC
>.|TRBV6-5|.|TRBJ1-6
CASSYYEDTTPLHF
TGTGCCAGCAGTTACTACGAGGACACCACACCCCTCCACTTT